The 13 T cell receptor beta chains below were found in one sample sequenced in a study of shared clonotypes between healthy human individuals. Data came from immunoSEQ multiplex PCR; TCRdb stores just in-frame clones and leaves some out. The data hold over a million clones, with 70% to 80% observed a single time. Sequenced sample: memory CD4+ T cells sorted from blood. Subset reported: CD45RA-negative fraction. Source of these receptors: a man younger than 35 in good health.

The sample holds one count of this clone. The chain links TRBV5-1 to TRBJ2-3; D call uncertain. The V end was cut by 4 bases, the J end by 2 bases, with 8 bases between. Germline V gene lookup returns CDR1 SGHRS and CDR2 YFSETQ. This CDR3 has 13 amino acids. The CDR3 loop is CASSRLDTDTQYF. The CDR3, as DNA: TGCGCCAGCAGCAGGCTAGACACAGATACGCAGTATTTT.

This clone was observed a single time. The V and J genes are TRBV12-2 and TRBJ2-6; no DNA check was done on the table's D call, TRBD2. TRBV12-2 is a recognized pseudogene. The CDR3 contains 18 residues. CDR3 residues: CASRETSRFFSGANVLTF. The CDR3 DNA follows: TGTGCAAGTCGGGAGACTAGCAGGTTTTTCTCTGGGGCCAACGTCCTGACTTTC.

This sequence joins TRBV7-9 and TRBJ2-7, with D tentatively TRBD1 (5 bases). The CDR3 totals 12 residues. Germline V CDR1 and CDR2: SEHNR, FQNEAQ (reference sequence). The CDR3 sequence is CASAGMFYEQYF. CDR3 bases: TGTGCTTCCGCAGGGATGTTCTACGAGCAGTACTTC.

This clone was counted ten times or more. This chain joins TRBV6-5 and TRBJ1-2, with D possibly TRBD1 on 5 matching bases. Trimming removed 0 bases from V and 8 bases from J, with 13 bases in between. This CDR3 is built from 14 residues. Germline V CDR1 and CDR2: MNHEY, SVGAGI. The CDR3 DNA reads TGTGCCAGCAGTTACTCTACCAGGGTGGAGGGCTACACCTTC. Translating gives CASSYSTRVEGYTF.

V usage is TRBV7-2 and J usage is TRBJ2-4; no clear D gene. The V and J ends lost 0 bases and 9 bases respectively, with 6 bases between them. There are 12 residues in the CDR3. Germline V gene lookup returns CDR1 SGHTA and CDR2 FQGNSA. CDR3 coding DNA: TGTGCCAGCAGCTTAGCAGGCGGCATTCAGTACTTC. Its translation: CASSLAGGIQYF.

The chain is built from TRBV4-2 and TRBJ1-4, with 8 bases matching TRBD1. The CDR3 contains 17 residues. V trimming: 0 bases; J trimming: 9 bases; junction bases outside the gene matches: 12. Germline V gene data show CDR1 as LGHNA and CDR2 as YNFKEQ. The CDR3 is CASSQDPQGGGAQKLFF. CDR3 DNA sequence: TGTGCCAGCAGCCAAGACCCACAGGGGGGGGGTGCCCAAAAACTGTTTTTT.

The rearrangement joins TRBV27 to TRBJ1-5; D may be TRBD1 (6 bases). Germline-derived CDR1 and CDR2 are MNHEY and SMNVEV (reference sequence). Trimming removed 6 bases at V and 0 bases at J, with 18 bases between. CDR3 length: 17 residues. CDR3 protein: CASSRTLRGDSNQPQHF. CDR3 nucleotides: TGTGCCAGCAGCCGAACCTTGAGGGGGGATAGCAATCAGCCCCAGCATTTT.

The table lists this clone with a count of one. The rearrangement links TRBV5-6 to TRBJ1-1; D remains ambiguous. This CDR3 contains 13 residues. V was cut by 0 bases and J by 10 bases, with 13 bases left in between. Germline V lookup: CDR1 SGHDT, CDR2 YYEEEE. CDR3 amino acids: CASSLESRRGAFF. The CDR3 bases are TGTGCCAGCAGCTTGGAGTCTCGGCGTGGAGCTTTCTTT. Variable domain in full (rest from reference TRBV5-6 and TRBJ1-1): DAGVTQSPTHLIKTRGQQVTLRCSPKSGHDTVSWYQQALGQGPQFIFQYYEEEERQRGNFPDRFSGHQFPNYSSELNVNALLLGDSALYLCASSLESRRGAFFGQGTRLTVV.

Comments on this clone: This may arise from a read error, as a much more abundant clone is one base away. The sample carries other DNA sequences with the same CDR3. The chain couples TRBV9 to TRBJ2-5, with D hard to call. The germline CDR1 and CDR2 sequences are SGDLS and YYNGEE. The V gene lost 0 bases and the J gene lost 1 base, with 4 bases spanning the gap. There are 13 residues in the CDR3. CDR3 sequence (DNA): TGTGCCAGCAGCGTAGGGGTCCAAGAGACCCAGTACTTC. Its translation is CASSVGVQETQYF.

The chain carries TRBV6-1 and TRBJ2-7; 9 nucleotides line up with TRBD1. Looked up from germline, CDR1 is MNHNS and CDR2 is SASEGT. V lost 3 bases, J lost 5 bases, and 8 bases stayed unmatched. CDR3 size: 15 residues. The CDR3: CASSDPGTGNNEQYF. The CDR3 DNA reads as TGTGCCAGCAGTGACCCCGGGACAGGGAACAACGAGCAGTACTTC.

The chain recombines TRBV7-6 with TRBJ2-7; 10 positions agree with TRBD2. From germline, CDR1 is SGHVS and CDR2 FNYEAQ. The CDR3 runs to 15 residues. The V segment lost 1 base and the J segment 5 bases; nucleotides outside the gene matches: 5. CDR3 residues: CASSLVGLAGDEQYF. CDR3 in DNA: TGTGCCAGCAGCTTAGTTGGGCTAGCGGGGGACGAGCAGTACTTC.

The chain is built from TRBV5-1 and TRBJ2-5; D might be TRBD1 or TRBD2, each matching 5 bases. Per the germline V gene, CDR1 is SGHRS and CDR2 is YFSETQ. This CDR3 has 15 residues. V lost 4 bases to trimming and J lost 4 bases, with 17 bases between them. CDR3 coding DNA: TGCGCCAGCAGCCAGATTGGGGACCGGGGAGAGACCCAGTACTTC. This sequence encodes CASSQIGDRGETQYF.

V usage is TRBV7-2 and J usage is TRBJ1-6; 8 bases align to TRBD1. From germline, CDR1 is SGHTA and CDR2 FQGNSA. The CDR3 has 14 residues. V gave up 2 bases and J gave up 10 bases; unmatched junction bases: 4. DNA of the CDR3: TGTGCCAGCAGCTTACCAGGGGGCTACTCACCCCTCCACTTT. Amino acid sequence: CASSLPGGYSPLHF.